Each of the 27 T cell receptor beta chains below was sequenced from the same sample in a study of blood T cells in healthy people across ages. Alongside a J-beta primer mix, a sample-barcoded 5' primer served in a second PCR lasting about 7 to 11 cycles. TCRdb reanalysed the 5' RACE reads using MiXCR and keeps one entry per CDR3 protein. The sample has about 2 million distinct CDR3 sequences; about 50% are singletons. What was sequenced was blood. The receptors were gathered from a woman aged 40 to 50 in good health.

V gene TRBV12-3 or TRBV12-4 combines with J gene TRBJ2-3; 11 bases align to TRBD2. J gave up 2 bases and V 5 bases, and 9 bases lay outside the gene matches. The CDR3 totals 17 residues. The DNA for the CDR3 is TGTGCCAGCAGTAGAGGACTAGCGGGCCGTGTCACAGATACGCAGTATTTT. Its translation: CASSRGLAGRVTDTQYF.

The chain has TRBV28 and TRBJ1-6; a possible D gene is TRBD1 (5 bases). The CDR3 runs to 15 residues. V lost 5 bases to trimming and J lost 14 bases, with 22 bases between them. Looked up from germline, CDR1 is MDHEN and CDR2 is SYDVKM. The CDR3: CASSRPRERMSSLHF. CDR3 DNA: TGTGCCAGCAGTCGTCCCAGGGAGAGGATGTCGTCCCTCCACTTT.

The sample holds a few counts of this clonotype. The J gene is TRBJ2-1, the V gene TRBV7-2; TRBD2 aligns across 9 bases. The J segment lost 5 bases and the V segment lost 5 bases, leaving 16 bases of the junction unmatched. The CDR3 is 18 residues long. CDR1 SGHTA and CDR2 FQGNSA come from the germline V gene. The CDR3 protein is CASSPSSLGRGGNNEQFF. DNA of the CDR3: TGTGCCAGCAGCCCGAGCTCTCTAGGGCGGGGGGGCAACAATGAGCAGTTCTTC.

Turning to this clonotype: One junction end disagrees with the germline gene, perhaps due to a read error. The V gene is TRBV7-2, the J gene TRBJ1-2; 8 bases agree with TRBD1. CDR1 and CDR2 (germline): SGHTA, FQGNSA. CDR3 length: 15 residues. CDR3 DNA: TGTTCCAGCAGCTTAGAGCAGGGGGCAGGCTATGGCTACACCTTC. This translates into CSSSLEQGAGYGYTF.

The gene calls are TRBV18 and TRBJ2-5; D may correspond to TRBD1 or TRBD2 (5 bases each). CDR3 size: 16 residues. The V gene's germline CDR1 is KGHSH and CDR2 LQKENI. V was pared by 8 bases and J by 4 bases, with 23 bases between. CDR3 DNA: TGTGCCAGCCAAACAAAGGGGCCGGGGAACCTAGAGACCCAGTACTTC. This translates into CASQTKGPGNLETQYF.

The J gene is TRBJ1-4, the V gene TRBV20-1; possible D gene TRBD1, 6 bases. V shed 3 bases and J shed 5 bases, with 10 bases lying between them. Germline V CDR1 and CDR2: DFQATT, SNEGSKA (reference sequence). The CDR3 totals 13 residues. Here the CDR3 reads CSARRTANEKLFF. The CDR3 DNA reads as TGCAGTGCTAGGAGGACAGCAAATGAAAAACTGTTTTTT.

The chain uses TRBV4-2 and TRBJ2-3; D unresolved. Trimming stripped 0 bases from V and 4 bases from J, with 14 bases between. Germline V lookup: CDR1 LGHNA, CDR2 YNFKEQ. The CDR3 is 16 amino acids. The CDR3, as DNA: TGTGCCAGCAGCCAAGACCCTCGACTCCTGCCAGATACGCAGTATTTT. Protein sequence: CASSQDPRLLPDTQYF.

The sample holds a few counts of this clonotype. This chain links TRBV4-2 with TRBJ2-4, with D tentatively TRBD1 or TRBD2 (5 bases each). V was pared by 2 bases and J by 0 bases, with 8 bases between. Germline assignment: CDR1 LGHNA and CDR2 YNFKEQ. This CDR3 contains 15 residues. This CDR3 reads CASSQTGTAKNIQYF. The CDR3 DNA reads TGTGCCAGCAGCCAAACCGGGACAGCCAAAAACATTCAGTACTTC.

CDR3 residues: CASSPPGGFKETQYF. For the CDR3, the DNA is TGTGCCAGCTCACCACCGGGCGGATTTAAAGAGACCCAGTACTTC. The V call is TRBV18, the J call TRBJ2-5; unclear D gene. Trimming stripped 0 bases from V and 3 bases from J, with 11 bases between. Per germline, CDR1 KGHSH and CDR2 LQKENI. The CDR3 is 15 amino acids.

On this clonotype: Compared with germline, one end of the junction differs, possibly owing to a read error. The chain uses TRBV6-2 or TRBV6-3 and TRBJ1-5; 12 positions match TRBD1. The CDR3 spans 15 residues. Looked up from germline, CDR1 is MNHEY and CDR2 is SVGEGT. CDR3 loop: CASSYRDRGRLPQHF. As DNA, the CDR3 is TGCGCCAGCAGTTATAGGGACAGGGGGCGCCTCCCCCAGCATTTT.

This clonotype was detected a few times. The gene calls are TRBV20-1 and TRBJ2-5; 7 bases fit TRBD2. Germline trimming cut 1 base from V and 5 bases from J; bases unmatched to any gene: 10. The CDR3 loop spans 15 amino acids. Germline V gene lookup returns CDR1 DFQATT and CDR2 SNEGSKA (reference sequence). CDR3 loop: CSARGTSAWSETQYF. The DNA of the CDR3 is TGCAGTGCTAGAGGAACTAGCGCGTGGTCGGAGACCCAGTACTTC.

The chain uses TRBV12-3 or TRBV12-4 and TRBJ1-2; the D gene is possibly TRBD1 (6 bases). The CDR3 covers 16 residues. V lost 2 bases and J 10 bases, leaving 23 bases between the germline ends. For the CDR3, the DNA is TGTGCCAGCAGTTTAATGGGGGGACATAACCGTCGGGACTACACCTTC. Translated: CASSLMGGHNRRDYTF.

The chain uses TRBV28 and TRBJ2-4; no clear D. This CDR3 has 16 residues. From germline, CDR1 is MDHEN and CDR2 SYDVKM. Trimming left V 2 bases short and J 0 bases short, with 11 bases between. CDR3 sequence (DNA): TGTGCCAGCAGTTTAGCGAGAGACCCAGCCAAAAACATTCAGTACTTC. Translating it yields CASSLARDPAKNIQYF.

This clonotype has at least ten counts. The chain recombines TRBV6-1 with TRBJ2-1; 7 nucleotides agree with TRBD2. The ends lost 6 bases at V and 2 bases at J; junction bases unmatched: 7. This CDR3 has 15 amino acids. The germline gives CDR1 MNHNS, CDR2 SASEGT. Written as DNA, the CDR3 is TGTGCCAGCAGGGACCGGGCGGGGGCCTACAATGAGCAGTTCTTC. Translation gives CASRDRAGAYNEQFF.

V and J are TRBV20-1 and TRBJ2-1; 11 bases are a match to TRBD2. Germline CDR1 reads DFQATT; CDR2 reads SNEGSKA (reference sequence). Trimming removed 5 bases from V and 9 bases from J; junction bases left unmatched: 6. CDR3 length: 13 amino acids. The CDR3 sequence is CSAVRLAGTEQFF. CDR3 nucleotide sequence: TGCAGTGCTGTTCGACTAGCGGGGACTGAGCAGTTCTTC.

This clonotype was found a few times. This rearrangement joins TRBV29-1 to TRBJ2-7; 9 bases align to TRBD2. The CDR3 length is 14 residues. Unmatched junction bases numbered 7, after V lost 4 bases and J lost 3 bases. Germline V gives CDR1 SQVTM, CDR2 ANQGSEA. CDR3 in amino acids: CSVALSRGGYEQYF. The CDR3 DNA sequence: TGCAGCGTTGCTCTCTCGCGGGGGGGCTACGAGCAGTACTTC.

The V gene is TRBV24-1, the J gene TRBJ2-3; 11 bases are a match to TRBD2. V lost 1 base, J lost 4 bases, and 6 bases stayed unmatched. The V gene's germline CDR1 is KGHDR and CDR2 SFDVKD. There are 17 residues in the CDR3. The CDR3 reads CATSDFQTSGVSDTQYF. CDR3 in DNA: TGTGCCACCAGTGATTTCCAGACTAGCGGGGTGTCAGATACGCAGTATTTT.

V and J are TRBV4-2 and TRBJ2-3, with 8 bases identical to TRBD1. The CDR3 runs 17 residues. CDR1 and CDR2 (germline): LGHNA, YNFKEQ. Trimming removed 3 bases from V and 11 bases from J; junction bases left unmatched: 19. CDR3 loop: CASSQERATDRDNEQYF. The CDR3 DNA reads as TGTGCCAGCAGCCAGGAACGCGCGACGGACAGGGACAATGAGCAGTATTTT.

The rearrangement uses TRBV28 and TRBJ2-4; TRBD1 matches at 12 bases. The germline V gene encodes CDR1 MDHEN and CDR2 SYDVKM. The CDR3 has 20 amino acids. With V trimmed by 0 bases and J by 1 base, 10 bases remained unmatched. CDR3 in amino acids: CASSLWAGQGAGGAKNIQYF. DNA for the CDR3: TGTGCCAGCAGTTTATGGGCGGGACAGGGGGCTGGAGGGGCCAAAAACATTCAGTACTTC.

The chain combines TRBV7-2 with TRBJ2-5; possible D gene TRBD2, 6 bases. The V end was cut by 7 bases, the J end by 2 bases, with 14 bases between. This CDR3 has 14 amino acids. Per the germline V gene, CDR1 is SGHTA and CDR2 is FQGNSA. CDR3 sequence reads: CASNPRAGQETQYF. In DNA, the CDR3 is TGTGCCAGCAACCCCCGTGCGGGACAAGAGACCCAGTACTTC.

The CDR3 is CASTAQAFETQYF. CDR3 coding DNA: TGTGCCAGCACCGCTCAGGCGTTCGAGACCCAGTACTTC. The J gene is TRBJ2-5, the V gene TRBV6-2 or TRBV6-3; D gene uncertain. This CDR3 is built from 13 residues. The V gene lost 7 bases and the J gene lost 5 bases, with 14 bases spanning the gap. Looked up from germline, CDR1 is MNHEY and CDR2 is SVGEGT.

The CDR3 is CASSLGRGESYEQYF. The CDR3 DNA sequence: TGTGCCAGCAGCTTAGGGCGGGGGGAATCCTACGAGCAGTACTTC. This chain joins TRBV11-2 and TRBJ2-7; 8 bases are a match to TRBD2. Germline V CDR1 and CDR2: SGHAT, FQNNGV. The CDR3 consists of 15 residues. V shed 1 base, J shed 1 base, and the junction held 3 bases outside the gene matches.

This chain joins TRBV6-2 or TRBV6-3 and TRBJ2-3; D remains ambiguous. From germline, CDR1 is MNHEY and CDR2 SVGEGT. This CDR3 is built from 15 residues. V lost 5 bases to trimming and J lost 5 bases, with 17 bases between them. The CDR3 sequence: CASSARMGRKDTQYF. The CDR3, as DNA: TGTGCCAGCAGTGCCCGGATGGGCAGGAAAGATACGCAGTATTTT.

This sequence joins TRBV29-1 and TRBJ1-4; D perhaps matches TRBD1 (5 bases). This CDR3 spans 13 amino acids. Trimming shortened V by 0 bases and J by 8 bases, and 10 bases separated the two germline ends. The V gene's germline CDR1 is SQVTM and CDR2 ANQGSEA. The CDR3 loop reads CSVEDGGREKLFF. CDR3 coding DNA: TGCAGCGTTGAAGATGGGGGACGGGAAAAACTGTTTTTT.

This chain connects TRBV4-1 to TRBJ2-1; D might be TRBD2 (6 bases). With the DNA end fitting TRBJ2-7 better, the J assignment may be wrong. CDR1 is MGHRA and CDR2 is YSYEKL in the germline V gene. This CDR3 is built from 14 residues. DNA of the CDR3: TGCGCCAGCAGCAAACTAGCTCCAACCTACGAGCAGTACTTC. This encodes CASSKLAPTYEQYF.

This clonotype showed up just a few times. The CDR3 loop is CASSVVGSDNEQFF. Here the CDR3 DNA reads TGTGCCAGCAGCGTAGTCGGGTCGGACAATGAGCAGTTCTTC. The genes are TRBV9 and TRBJ2-1; D ambiguous. CDR1 is SGDLS, CDR2 YYNGEE, per germline. Trimming pared 0 bases from V and 5 bases from J, leaving 9 bases between. This CDR3 spans 14 amino acids. Combining the CDR3 with reference TRBV9 and TRBJ2-1 gives the whole variable domain DSGVTQTPKHLITATGQRVTLRCSPRSGDLSVYWYQQSLDQGLQFLIQYYNGEERAKGNILERFSAQQFPDLHSELNLSSLELGDSALYFCASSVVGSDNEQFFGPGTRLTVL.

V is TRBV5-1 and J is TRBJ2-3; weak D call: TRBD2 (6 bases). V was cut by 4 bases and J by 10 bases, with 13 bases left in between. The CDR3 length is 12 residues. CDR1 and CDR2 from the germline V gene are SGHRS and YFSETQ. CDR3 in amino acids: CASSTHRDSQYF. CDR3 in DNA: TGCGCCAGCAGCACGCACCGGGACTCGCAGTATTTT.